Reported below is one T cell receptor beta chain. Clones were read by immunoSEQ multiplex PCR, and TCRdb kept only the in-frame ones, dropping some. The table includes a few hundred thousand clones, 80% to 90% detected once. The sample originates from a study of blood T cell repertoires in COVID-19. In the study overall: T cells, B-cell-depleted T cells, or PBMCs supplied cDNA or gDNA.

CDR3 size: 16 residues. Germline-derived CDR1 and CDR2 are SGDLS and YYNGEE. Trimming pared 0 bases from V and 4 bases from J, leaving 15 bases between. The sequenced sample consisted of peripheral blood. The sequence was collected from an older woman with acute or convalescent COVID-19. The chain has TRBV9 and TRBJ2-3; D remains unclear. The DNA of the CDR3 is TGTGCCAGCAGCGTAGTCGGCAGACAAGCAGCAGATACGCAGTATTTT. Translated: CASSVVGRQAADTQYF.